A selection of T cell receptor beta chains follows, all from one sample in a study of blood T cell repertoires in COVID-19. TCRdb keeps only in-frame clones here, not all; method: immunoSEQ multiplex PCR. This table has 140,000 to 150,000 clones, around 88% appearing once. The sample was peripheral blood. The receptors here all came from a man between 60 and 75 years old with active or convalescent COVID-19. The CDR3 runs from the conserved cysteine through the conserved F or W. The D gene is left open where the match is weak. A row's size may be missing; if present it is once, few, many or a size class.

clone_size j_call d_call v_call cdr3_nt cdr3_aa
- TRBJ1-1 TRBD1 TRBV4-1 TGCGCCAGCAGCCTAGGACAGGGGGCGTACACTGAAGCTTTCTTT CASSLGQGAYTEAFF
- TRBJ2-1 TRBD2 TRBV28 TGTGCCAGCAGTTCCCGACTAGCGGGAATCAATGAGCAGTTCTTC CASSSRLAGINEQFF
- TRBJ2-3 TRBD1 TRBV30 TGTGCCTGGACGGAAGGGGACAGGGGGAATCCCACGCAGTATTTT CAWTEGDRGNPTQYF
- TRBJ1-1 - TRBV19 TGTGCCAGTAGTAAGGTCCGCCAGGGGCAAACTGAAGCTTTCTTT CASSKVRQGQTEAFF
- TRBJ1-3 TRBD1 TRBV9 TGTGCCAGCAGCGTGGCGACAGGGAGTAATTTTGGACACACCATATATTTT CASSVATGSNFGHTIYF
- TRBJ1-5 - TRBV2 TGTGCCAGCAGTGAACTTTTTGGGGCTGATAGAAATCAGCCCCAGCATTTT CASSELFGADRNQPQHF
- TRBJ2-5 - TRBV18 TGTGCCAGCTCACCACCGTCGGGTGGCCAAGAGACCCAGTACTTC CASSPPSGGQETQYF
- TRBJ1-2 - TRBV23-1 TGCGCCAGCAGTCAATTGGGGGGGCGCAGGGGCTACACCTTC CASSQLGGRRGYTF
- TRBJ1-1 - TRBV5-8 TGTGCCAGCAGTTCTACAGGTGTCAACGCTTTCTTT CASSSTGVNAFF
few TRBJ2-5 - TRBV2 TGTGCCAGCAGAAGGACTGAAGAGACCCAGTACTTC CASRRTEETQYF
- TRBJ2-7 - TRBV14 TGTGCCAGCAGCCAGTTAGGCAGGTCTTACGAGCAGTACTTC CASSQLGRSYEQYF
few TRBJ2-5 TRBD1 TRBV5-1 TGCGCCAGTTTTAACACAGGGGCAGAGACCCAGTACTTC CASFNTGAETQYF
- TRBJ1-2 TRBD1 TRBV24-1 TGTGCCACCAGTGATTCCGGGACAGGGGGTCGGAGGGATGGCTACACCTTC CATSDSGTGGRRDGYTF
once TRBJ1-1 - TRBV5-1 TGCGCCAGCAGCTTTCAGGGGCAAACTGAAGCTTTCTTT CASSFQGQTEAFF
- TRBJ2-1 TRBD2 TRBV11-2 TGTGCCAGCAGCTTAGAACTAGCGGGGAGACCTTACTACAATGAGCAGTTCTTC CASSLELAGRPYYNEQFF
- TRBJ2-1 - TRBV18 TGTGCCAGCTCAGAACAGGGTCAAGGCGATGAGCAGTTCTTC CASSEQGQGDEQFF
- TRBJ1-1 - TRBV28 TGTGGCGTCCTAGGGGGAAGGTCTGCGGAAGCTTTCTTT CGVLGGRSAEAFF
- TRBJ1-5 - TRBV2 TGTGCCAGCCTTCGAAGTGTAGAACTTAGCAATCAGCCCCAGCATTTT CASLRSVELSNQPQHF
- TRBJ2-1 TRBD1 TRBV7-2 TGTGCCAGCAGCTTAGCGGGACAGGGGGGGTACAATGAGCAGTTCTTC CASSLAGQGGYNEQFF
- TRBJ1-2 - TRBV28 TGTGCCAGCAGTTCGACAGAGAGATATGGCTACACCTTC CASSSTERYGYTF
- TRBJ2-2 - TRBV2 TGTGCCAGCAGTGATTCTACGCTCCGAGGTTCCGGGGAGCTGTTTTTT CASSDSTLRGSGELFF
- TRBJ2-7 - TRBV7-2 TGTGCCAGCAGTCCTGGGGGGTACGAGCAGTACTTC CASSPGGYEQYF
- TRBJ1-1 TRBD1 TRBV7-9 TGTGCCAGCAGCTTAAATAGGGGGCGGATCGCTGAAGCTTTCTTT CASSLNRGRIAEAFF
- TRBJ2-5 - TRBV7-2 TGTGCCAGCAGCTCAAGGACACCGGAGACCCAGTACTTC CASSSRTPETQYF
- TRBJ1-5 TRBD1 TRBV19 TGTGCCAGTAGTCCCGGACAGGGAATTAGCAATCAGCCCCAGCATTTT CASSPGQGISNQPQHF
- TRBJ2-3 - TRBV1 TGCACCAGCAGCCCCCCGACAGGGGTCAGATTTAGCACAGATACGCAGTATTTT CTSSPPTGVRFSTDTQYF
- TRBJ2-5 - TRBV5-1 TGCGCCAGCAGCTTGGAGTGGGGGGAAGAGACCCAGTACTTC CASSLEWGEETQYF
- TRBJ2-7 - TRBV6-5 TGTGCCAGCAGTTACTCGACCAGGGCCTACGAGCAGTACTTC CASSYSTRAYEQYF